These 5 T cell receptor beta chains originate from one sample sequenced in a study of shared clonotypes between healthy human individuals. Clones were sequenced by immunoSEQ multiplex PCR, and TCRdb holds only the in-frame ones, with some missing. The table has about 2.4 million clones, more than 85% seen once; the top ten hold 0.36%. The sample consisted of naive CD4+ T cells from PBMCs. Stated subset: CD45RA+ positively selected. The receptors derive from a man aged 18 to 35 in good health. Some clones in this sample may be carry-over from other donors' samples.

This clone was detected once. The V call is TRBV5-1, the J call TRBJ2-5; D gene unclear. This CDR3 is built from 15 residues. Looked up from germline, CDR1 is SGHRS and CDR2 is YFSETQ. Trimming shortened V by 0 bases and J by 4 bases, and 13 bases separated the two germline ends. This CDR3 is CASSLVLGPRETQYF. The CDR3, as DNA: TGCGCCAGCAGCTTGGTTCTAGGGCCTCGAGAGACCCAGTACTTC.

The chain uses TRBV10-1 and TRBJ1-2; D perhaps matches TRBD1 (5 bases). The germline V gene has CDR1 WNHNN and CDR2 SYGVQD (reference sequence). The V end lost 10 bases, the J end lost 2 bases, and 23 bases lay between the germline ends. The CDR3 covers 16 residues. CDR3 sequence reads: CANGPRVNRSNYGYTF. CDR3 DNA: TGCGCCAACGGCCCCCGAGTGAACAGGTCGAACTATGGCTACACCTTC.

The V gene is TRBV6-1, the J gene TRBJ2-2, with D unclear. CDR3 size: 14 residues. Trimming pared 4 bases from V and 6 bases from J, leaving 12 bases between. Germline values: CDR1 MNHNS, CDR2 SASEGT. The CDR3 loop is CASSGHRLAGELFF. CDR3 DNA sequence: TGTGCCAGCAGTGGTCATCGACTGGCCGGGGAGCTGTTTTTT.

V usage is TRBV5-4 and J usage is TRBJ2-7; D is perhaps TRBD2 (6 bases). CDR1 and CDR2 from the germline V gene are SGHNT and YYREEE (reference sequence). The CDR3 contains 14 residues. Trimming stripped 0 bases from V and 2 bases from J, with 9 bases between. The CDR3 sequence: CASSLVAEPYEQYF. DNA of the CDR3: TGTGCCAGCAGCTTGGTAGCGGAACCCTACGAGCAGTACTTC.

This sequence joins TRBV28 and TRBJ1-2, with a tentative D call TRBD1 (6 bases). Trimming left V 5 bases short and J 4 bases short, with 17 bases between. Looked up from germline, CDR1 is MDHEN and CDR2 is SYDVKM. CDR3 length equals 15 residues. CDR3 loop: CASSGMGAVFYGYTF. CDR3 DNA sequence: TGTGCCAGCAGTGGAATGGGGGCAGTATTCTATGGCTACACCTTC.